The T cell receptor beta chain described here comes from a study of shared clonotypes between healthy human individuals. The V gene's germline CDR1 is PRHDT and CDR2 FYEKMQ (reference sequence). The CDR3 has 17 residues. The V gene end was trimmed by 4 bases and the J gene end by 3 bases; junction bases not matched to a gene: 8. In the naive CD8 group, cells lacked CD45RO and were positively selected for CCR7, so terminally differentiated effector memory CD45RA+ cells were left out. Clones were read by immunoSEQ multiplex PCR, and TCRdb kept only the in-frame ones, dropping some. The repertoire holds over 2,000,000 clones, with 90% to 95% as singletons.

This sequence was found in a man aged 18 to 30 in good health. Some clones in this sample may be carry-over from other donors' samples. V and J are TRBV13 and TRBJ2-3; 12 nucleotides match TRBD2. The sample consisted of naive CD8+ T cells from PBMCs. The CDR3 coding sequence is TGTGCCAGCAGCTCCCCCGCGACTAGCGGGAGTACAGATACGCAGTATTTT. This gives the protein CASSSPATSGSTDTQYF. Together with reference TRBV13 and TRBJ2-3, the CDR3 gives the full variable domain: AAGVIQSPRHLIKEKRETATLKCYPIPRHDTVYWYQQGPGQDPQFLISFYEKMQSDKGSIPDRFSAQQFSDYHSELNMSSLELGDSALYFCASSSPATSGSTDTQYFGPGTRLTVL.